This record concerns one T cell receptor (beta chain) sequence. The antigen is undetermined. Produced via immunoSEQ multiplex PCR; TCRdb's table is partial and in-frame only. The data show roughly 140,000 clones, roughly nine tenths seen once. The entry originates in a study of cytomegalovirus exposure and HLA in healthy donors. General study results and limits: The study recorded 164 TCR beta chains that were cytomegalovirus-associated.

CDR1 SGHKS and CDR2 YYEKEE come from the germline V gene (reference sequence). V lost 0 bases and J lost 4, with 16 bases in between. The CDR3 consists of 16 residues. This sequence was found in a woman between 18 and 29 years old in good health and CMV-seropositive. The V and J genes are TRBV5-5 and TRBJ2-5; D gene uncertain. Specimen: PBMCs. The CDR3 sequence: CASSLGFVTAGETQYF. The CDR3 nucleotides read TGTGCCAGCAGCTTGGGGTTTGTTACAGCCGGAGAGACCCAGTACTTC.